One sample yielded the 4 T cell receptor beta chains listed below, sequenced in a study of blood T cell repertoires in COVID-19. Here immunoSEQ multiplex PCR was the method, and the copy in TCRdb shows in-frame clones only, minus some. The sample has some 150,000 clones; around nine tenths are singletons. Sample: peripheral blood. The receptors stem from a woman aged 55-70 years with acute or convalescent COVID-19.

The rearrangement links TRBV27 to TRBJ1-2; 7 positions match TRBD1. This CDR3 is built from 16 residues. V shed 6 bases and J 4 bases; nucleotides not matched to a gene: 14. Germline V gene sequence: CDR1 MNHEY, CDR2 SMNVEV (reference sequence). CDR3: CASSRDRAPKRYGYTF. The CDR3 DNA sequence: TGTGCCAGCAGCCGCGACAGGGCTCCAAAACGCTATGGCTACACCTTC.

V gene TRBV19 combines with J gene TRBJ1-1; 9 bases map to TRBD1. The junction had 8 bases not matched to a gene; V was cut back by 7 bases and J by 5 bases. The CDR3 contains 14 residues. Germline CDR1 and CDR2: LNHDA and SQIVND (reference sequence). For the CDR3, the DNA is TGTGCCAGTACCCCGACAGGGGGATGGACTGAAGCTTTCTTT. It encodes CASTPTGGWTEAFF.

The CDR3: CASSTLGGTDEAFF. For the CDR3, the DNA is TGTGCCAGCTCAACACTGGGCGGGACAGATGAAGCTTTCTTT. The chain joins TRBV7-2 to TRBJ1-1; 7 nucleotides agree with TRBD1. Trimming cost V 8 bases and J 7 bases; bases outside gene matches: 13. Germline loops: CDR1 SGHTA, CDR2 FQGNSA. There are 14 residues in the CDR3.

CDR3 nucleotide sequence: TGTGCCTGGACCATTACGGGGAGTGGGACTGAAGCTTTCTTT. Protein sequence: CAWTITGSGTEAFF. The chain recombines TRBV30 with TRBJ1-1; D is uncertain. Germline V gene lookup returns CDR1 GTSNPN and CDR2 SVGIG (reference sequence). V lost 4 bases to trimming and J lost 5 bases, with 17 bases between them. The length of the CDR3 is 14 residues.